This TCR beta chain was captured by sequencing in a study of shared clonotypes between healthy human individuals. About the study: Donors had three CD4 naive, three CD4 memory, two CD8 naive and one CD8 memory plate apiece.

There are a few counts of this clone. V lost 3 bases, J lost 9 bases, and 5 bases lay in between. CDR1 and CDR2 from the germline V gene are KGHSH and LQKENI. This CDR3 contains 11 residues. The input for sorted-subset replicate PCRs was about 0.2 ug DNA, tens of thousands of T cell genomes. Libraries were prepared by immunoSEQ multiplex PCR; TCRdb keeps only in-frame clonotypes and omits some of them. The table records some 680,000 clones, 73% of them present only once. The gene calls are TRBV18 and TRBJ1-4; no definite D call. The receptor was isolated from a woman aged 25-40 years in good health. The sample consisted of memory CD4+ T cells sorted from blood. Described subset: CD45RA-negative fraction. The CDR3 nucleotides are TGTGCCAGCTCACCCGGCCAAAAACTGTTTTTT. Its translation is CASSPGQKLFF. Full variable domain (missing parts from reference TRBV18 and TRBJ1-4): NAGVMQNPRHLVRRRGQEARLRCSPMKGHSHVYWYRQLPEEGLKFMVYLQKENIIDESGMPKERFSAEFPKEGPSILRIQQVVRGDSAAYFCASSPGQKLFFGSGTQLSVL.